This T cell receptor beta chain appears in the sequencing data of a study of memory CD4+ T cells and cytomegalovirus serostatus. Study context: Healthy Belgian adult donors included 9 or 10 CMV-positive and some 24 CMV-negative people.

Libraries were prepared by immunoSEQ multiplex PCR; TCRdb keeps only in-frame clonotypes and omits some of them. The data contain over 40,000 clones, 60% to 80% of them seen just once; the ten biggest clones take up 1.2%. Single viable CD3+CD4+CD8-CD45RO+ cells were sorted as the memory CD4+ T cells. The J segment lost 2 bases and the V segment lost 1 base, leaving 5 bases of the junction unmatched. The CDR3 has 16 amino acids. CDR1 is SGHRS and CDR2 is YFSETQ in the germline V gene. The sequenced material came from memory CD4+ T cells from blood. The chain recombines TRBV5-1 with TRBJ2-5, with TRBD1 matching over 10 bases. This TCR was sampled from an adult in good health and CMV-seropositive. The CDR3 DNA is TGCGCCAGCAGCTTGATGGGACAGGGGCCTCAAGAGACCCAGTACTTC. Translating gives CASSLMGQGPQETQYF.